A single sample is the source of the 24 T cell receptor beta chains below, sequenced in a study of blood T cell repertoires in COVID-19. Produced via immunoSEQ multiplex PCR; TCRdb's table is partial and in-frame only. The sample includes a few hundred thousand clones, roughly 90% of them seen just once. The sample taken for sequencing was PBMCs or T cells enriched from blood (not recorded which). The origin of the receptors is a woman aged 60-75 years who had recovered from COVID-19.

V and J are TRBV11-2 and TRBJ2-2, with a weak D call TRBD1 (6 bases). This CDR3 spans 14 amino acids. Trimming removed 6 bases from V and 3 bases from J, with 11 bases in between. Germline V gives CDR1 SGHAT, CDR2 FQNNGV. CDR3: CASRQDRHTGELFF. The CDR3 region has the DNA TGTGCCAGCAGGCAAGACAGGCACACCGGGGAGCTGTTTTTT.

The V gene is TRBV14, the J gene TRBJ1-1, with D possibly TRBD1 on 6 matching bases. The CDR3 loop spans 15 amino acids. V dropped 4 bases and J dropped 1 base, with 13 bases sitting between them. CDR1 is SGHDN, CDR2 FVKESK, per germline. CDR3 region: CASSPDGQPNTEAFF. The CDR3 DNA reads as TGTGCCAGCAGCCCAGACGGACAGCCGAACACTGAAGCTTTCTTT.

The chain carries TRBV28 and TRBJ2-1; D is possibly TRBD1 (6 bases). CDR3 length: 14 amino acids. V lost 7 bases, J lost 4 bases, and 14 bases lay in between. CDR1 and CDR2 (germline): MDHEN, SYDVKM. The CDR3 region has the DNA TGTGCCAGCACACCGGGACAAATGTACAATGAGCAGTTCTTC. Residues: CASTPGQMYNEQFF.

This chain links TRBV2 with TRBJ1-1, with D maybe TRBD1 (6 bases). The V gene's germline CDR1 is SNHLY and CDR2 FYNNEI. V was pared by 6 bases and J by 10 bases, with 18 bases between. The CDR3 has 13 amino acids. CDR3 in amino acids: CASSYPGVEAAFF. Written as DNA, the CDR3 is TGTGCCAGCAGCTACCCAGGGGTAGAGGCAGCTTTCTTT.

V gene TRBV7-9 combines with J gene TRBJ1-1; 9 bases are shared with TRBD1. Germline V gene data show CDR1 as SEHNR and CDR2 as FQNEAQ (reference sequence). Trimming at V came to 2 bases and at J to 4 bases, leaving 5 bases not matched to a gene. The CDR3 has 15 amino acids. The CDR3 sequence is CASSLRGQGITEAFF. For the CDR3, the DNA is TGTGCCAGCAGCTTACGGGGACAGGGCATCACTGAAGCTTTCTTT.

This sequence joins TRBV18 and TRBJ2-7; TRBD2 might be the D (5 bases). Germline values: CDR1 KGHSH, CDR2 LQKENI. This CDR3 has 11 amino acids. With 5 bases removed from V and 3 bases from J, the gap between germline ends came to 5 bases. The CDR3 reads CASSAGYEQYF. CDR3 in DNA: TGTGCCAGCTCAGCGGGCTACGAGCAGTACTTC.

V usage is TRBV28 and J usage is TRBJ2-7; 12 nucleotides align to TRBD2. With V trimmed by 2 bases and J by 3 bases, 2 bases remained unmatched. Germline values: CDR1 MDHEN, CDR2 SYDVKM. CDR3 length equals 15 residues. The CDR3 DNA sequence: TGTGCCAGCAGTTTACCGGGACTAGCGGGCTACGAGCAGTACTTC. It encodes CASSLPGLAGYEQYF.

With regard to this clone: A junction end diverges from the germline sequence, so it may reflect a read error. The chain links TRBV7-7 to TRBJ2-5; weak D call: TRBD2 (6 bases). Germline-derived CDR1 and CDR2 are SSHAT and FNYEAQ (reference sequence). The CDR3 extends over 15 amino acids. The CDR3 nucleotides are TGTGCTAGCAGCTTCCCCCTAGCGAGTCAAGAGACCCAGTACTTC. Its protein is CASSFPLASQETQYF.

The chain couples TRBV19 to TRBJ1-5, with D possibly matching TRBD1 (5 bases). The CDR3 is 13 amino acids. Per germline, CDR1 LNHDA and CDR2 SQIVND (reference sequence). Trimming removed 7 bases from V and 6 bases from J, with 13 bases in between. Here the CDR3 reads CASTTQGRQPQHF. CDR3 nucleotide sequence: TGTGCCAGTACCACCCAGGGCCGTCAGCCCCAGCATTTT.

This rearrangement joins TRBV3-1 (or the pseudogene TRBV3-2) to TRBJ2-1; 12 bases line up with TRBD2. With V trimmed by 3 bases and J by 6 bases, 9 bases remained unmatched. CDR3 length: 17 residues. Germline V lookup: CDR1 LGHDT, CDR2 YNNKEL (reference sequence). This CDR3 reads CASSQPSGRARGNEQFF. The CDR3 DNA is TGTGCCAGCAGCCAGCCTAGCGGGAGGGCCAGGGGCAATGAGCAGTTCTTC.

This clone has ten or more counts. The J gene is TRBJ1-1, the V gene TRBV27; D possibly corresponds to TRBD1 (6 bases). Germline-derived CDR1 and CDR2 are MNHEY and SMNVEV (reference sequence). V shed 5 bases and J shed 0 bases, with 13 bases lying between them. The CDR3 covers 15 residues. CDR3 sequence (DNA): TGTGCCAGCAGTCAAACAGGGATGGTGAACACTGAAGCTTTCTTT. It specifies CASSQTGMVNTEAFF.

The chain is built from TRBV19 and TRBJ2-3; a weak D match, TRBD1 (5 bases). This CDR3 is built from 13 residues. Germline V gene data show CDR1 as LNHDA and CDR2 as SQIVND (reference sequence). Trimming left V 3 bases short and J 3 bases short, with 7 bases between. The CDR3 nucleotides are TGTGCCAGTAGTATTCAGGGAACAGATACGCAGTATTTT. Translating gives CASSIQGTDTQYF. Filled out from reference TRBV19 and TRBJ2-3, the complete variable domain reads DGGITQSPKYLFRKEGQNVTLSCEQNLNHDAMYWYRQDPGQGLRLIYYSQIVNDFQKGDIAEGYSVSREKKESFPLTVTSAQKNPTAFYLCASSIQGTDTQYFGPGTRLTVL.

V usage is TRBV29-1 and J usage is TRBJ2-1, with D possibly matching TRBD1 (6 bases). The germline CDR1 and CDR2 sequences are SQVTM and ANQGSEA. Trimming removed 6 bases at V and 0 bases at J, with 15 bases between. The CDR3 contains 15 residues. CDR3 DNA: TGCAGCGTGGACGACAGGATGCTCTCCTACAATGAGCAGTTCTTC. Protein: CSVDDRMLSYNEQFF.

This chain connects TRBV10-2 to TRBJ2-2; D unclear. Germline lookup yields CDR1 WSHSY and CDR2 SAAADI. The ends were cut back, 5 bases at V and 3 bases at J, with 10 bases in the middle. The length of the CDR3 is 14 residues. The CDR3 DNA reads as TGCGCCAGCAGTTTTGGCGGATACACCGGGGAGCTGTTTTTT. Its protein product is CASSFGGYTGELFF.

The CDR3 region has the DNA TGCGCCAGCAGCTTAGGACCGACAGGGCGCTTGGGCGACGAGCAGTACTTC. Amino acid sequence: CASSLGPTGRLGDEQYF. The chain is built from TRBV5-1 and TRBJ2-7; the match to TRBD1 covers 7 bases. Per germline, CDR1 SGHRS and CDR2 YFSETQ. V gave up 2 bases and J gave up 5 bases; unmatched junction bases: 16. The CDR3 length is 17 residues.

V and J are TRBV5-1 and TRBJ2-1; 8 bases map to TRBD2. The CDR3 covers 15 residues. Germline CDR1 SGHRS, CDR2 YFSETQ. Trimming took 0 bases from V and 5 from J; bases not matched to a gene: 4. The CDR3 DNA sequence: TGCGCCAGCAGCTTGGCACTAGCGGATAACAATGAGCAGTTCTTC. It specifies CASSLALADNNEQFF.

The chain employs TRBV7-6 and TRBJ2-2; 7 nucleotides align to TRBD2. Trimming removed 2 bases from V and 4 bases from J; junction bases left unmatched: 7. The germline V gene has CDR1 SGHVS and CDR2 FNYEAQ. CDR3 size: 16 residues. The CDR3: CASSLNAGVFTGELFF. The CDR3 bases are TGTGCCAGCAGCTTAAATGCGGGAGTTTTCACCGGGGAGCTGTTTTTT.

The chain carries TRBV7-8 and TRBJ1-1, with 10 positions matching TRBD1. CDR1 is SGHVS and CDR2 is FQNEAQ in the germline V gene. Losses at the gene ends were 3 bases for V and 4 bases for J; bases not matched to a gene: 2. The CDR3 has 14 residues. CDR3: CASSLDRGFTEAFF. CDR3 bases: TGTGCCAGCAGCTTGGACAGGGGGTTCACTGAAGCTTTCTTT.

This rearrangement joins TRBV4-1 to TRBJ2-1; 7 bases are a match to TRBD2. Germline loops: CDR1 MGHRA, CDR2 YSYEKL. The CDR3 runs to 17 residues. V was clipped by 0 bases and J by 5 bases; unmatched bases: 10. In DNA form, the CDR3 reads TGCGCCAGCAGCCAAGATCTGGGGGGGATGTGGGACAATGAGCAGTTCTTC. Protein product: CASSQDLGGMWDNEQFF.

This clone was counted between two and nine times. This chain connects TRBV27 to TRBJ1-2, with D maybe TRBD1 (6 bases). CDR3 length: 13 residues. The V gene's germline CDR1 is MNHEY and CDR2 SMNVEV (reference sequence). Trimming cost V 4 bases and J 3 bases, with 9 bases left between them. In nucleotides, the CDR3 is TGTGCCAGCAGTTCTGGGGGCGACTATGGCTACACCTTC. Translation gives CASSSGGDYGYTF.

The rearrangement links TRBV7-9 to TRBJ2-1; 10 bases match TRBD2. Germline V gives CDR1 SEHNR, CDR2 FQNEAQ (reference sequence). There are 18 residues in the CDR3. V shed 5 bases, J shed 0 bases, and the junction held 10 bases outside the gene matches. The CDR3 loop is CASSRGAAGGLSYNEQFF. In nucleotides, the CDR3 is TGTGCCAGCAGCCGGGGTGCAGCGGGGGGGCTCTCCTACAATGAGCAGTTCTTC.

The chain couples TRBV5-1 to TRBJ1-1; 8 nucleotides align to TRBD1. CDR1 and CDR2 from the germline V gene are SGHRS and YFSETQ. The V segment lost 4 bases and the J segment 0 bases; nucleotides outside the gene matches: 5. This CDR3 is built from 15 residues. The CDR3 spells CASSRGQAMNTEAFF. DNA for the CDR3: TGCGCCAGCAGCCGGGGACAGGCAATGAACACTGAAGCTTTCTTT.

The rearrangement uses TRBV28 and TRBJ1-2, with 9 bases identical to TRBD1. V was clipped by 8 bases and J by 7 bases; unmatched bases: 11. The CDR3 has 14 residues. Germline values: CDR1 MDHEN, CDR2 SYDVKM. The CDR3 DNA reads as TGTGCCAGCCGAAACGTCGGGACAGGGCTTGGCTACACCTTC. Its translation is CASRNVGTGLGYTF.

CDR3 in amino acids: CASSPGRGGLQPQHF. CDR3 nucleotides: TGTGCCAGTAGTCCAGGGAGGGGGGGGCTTCAGCCCCAGCATTTT. This chain uses TRBV19 with TRBJ1-5, with D possibly matching TRBD1 (6 bases). The germline CDR1 and CDR2 sequences are LNHDA and SQIVND (reference sequence). The V gene lost 5 bases and the J gene lost 6 bases, with 17 bases spanning the gap. CDR3 length equals 15 residues.